Here is one T cell receptor beta chain with its context. The antigen is undetermined. The source of the sample is a study of cytomegalovirus exposure and HLA in healthy donors. Study findings and constraints: In a later analysis, at a false discovery rate of 0.05, about 17,000 TCR beta sequences matched HLA alleles. TRBV6-2, TRBV6-3 and some other V segments were excluded as indistinguishable. Sequencing probably produced one cluster of sequence variants that were highly shared.

V lost 0 bases and J 0 bases, leaving 17 bases between the germline ends. Germline CDR1 and CDR2: MGHRA and YSYEKL. The CDR3 spans 18 residues. PCR used 60 Vbeta primers and 13 Jbeta primers. Sequenced by immunoSEQ multiplex PCR; TCRdb stores in-frame clones only, minus some. Of 84,000 or so clones listed, about 74% are singletons. The sequence derives from a man aged 30 to 45 in good health and CMV-seronegative. The gene calls are TRBV4-1 and TRBJ1-2, with TRBD1 as a possible D gene (5 bases). Sequencing was done on a sample of PBMCs. CDR3 bases: TGCGCCAGCAGCCAAGATTTTCGACGACAGTCTACTAACTATGGCTACACCTTC. It encodes CASSQDFRRQSTNYGYTF.